Detailed here is one T cell receptor beta chain. Its antigen remains unknown. The data stem from a study of human CD8 memory T cell subsets. Study-wide results and limits: By Chao1 estimates, precursor exhausted T cells appeared less diverse than stem-like memory T cells. Repertoires of stem-like memory and precursor exhausted T cells showed minimal mutual overlap. For stem-like memory and precursor exhausted T cells, diversity was similarly high, which was not true of effector memory cells. The chains that were sequenced in this study were only T cell receptor beta chains.

Libraries of TCR beta chains were produced by 5' RACE (UMI-labeled). TCRdb derives one entry per CDR3 protein from the 5' RACE reads, leaving out DNA. This sample lists about 10,000 distinct CDR3 sequences; its ten largest clones have about 20%. CDR3 length equals 14 residues. In germline, CDR1 is SGDLS, CDR2 YYNGEE. This chain joins TRBV9 and TRBJ2-7; lacking DNA, the TRBD1 call made by TCRdb goes unchecked. The sequence derives from a human donor in good health. Sequenced material: CD8+ stem-like memory T cells (TSCM and TCM) sorted from PBMCs. Subset in this sample: stem-like memory CD8 T cells (TSTEM), CCR7+ PD-1- TIGIT-. The CDR3 protein is CASSVTGGADEQYF.